In this sample, the clone carrying this T cell receptor beta chain turned up many times. The data are from a study of breast tumors, draining lymph nodes, adjacent tissues. TCRdb re-called the multiplex PCR reads with MiXCR, one entry per CDR3 protein. The data contain hundreds of thousands of distinct CDR3 sequences, approximately 29% of them singletons. The CDR3 loop spans 15 amino acids. V lost 3 bases and J lost 6, with 16 bases in between. The V gene's germline CDR1 is LNHNV and CDR2 YYDKDF (reference sequence). Axillary draining lymph nodes of breast cancer patients supplied the node samples. This clonotype was sampled from a female donor with breast cancer. Some clones in this sample may be carry-over from other donors' samples. Sample: axillary lymph node tissue. This sequence joins TRBV15 and TRBJ2-3, with D perhaps TRBD1 or TRBD2 (6 bases each). The CDR3 reads CATSRGAGWWDTQYF. The DNA for the CDR3 is TGTGCCACCAGCAGGGGGGCGGGGTGGTGGGATACGCAGTATTTT.